Below are 7 T cell receptor beta chains sequenced from a single sample in a study of CD8 T cells in Susac syndrome. The RNA input was roughly 0.45 to 1 ug, and it was reverse transcribed with random hexamers. TCRdb fed the immunoSEQ multiplex PCR reads into MiXCR, producing one record per CDR3 protein. The sample yields about 290,000 distinct CDR3 sequences, about 82% seen once. Sequenced input: CD8+ T cells from PBMCs. These receptors originate from a human donor with multiple sclerosis.

This clonotype was detected a few times. The J gene is TRBJ2-2, the V gene TRBV27; D tentatively fits TRBD1 or TRBD2 (5 bases each). V was shortened by 3 bases and J by 7 bases, with 6 bases between the two germline ends. In germline, CDR1 is MNHEY, CDR2 SMNVEV (reference sequence). This CDR3 contains 12 residues. In DNA form, the CDR3 reads TGTGCCAGCAGTTTGGGGGACGGGGAGCTGTTTTTT. It codes for CASSLGDGELFF.

The rearrangement joins TRBV20-1 to TRBJ1-1; D ambiguous. Germline CDR1 reads DFQATT; CDR2 reads SNEGSKA (reference sequence). CDR3 length: 14 amino acids. V was shortened by 0 bases and J by 0 bases, with 8 bases between the two germline ends. CDR3 in amino acids: CSAREPTLNTEAFF. The CDR3 nucleotides read TGCAGTGCTAGAGAACCGACATTGAACACTGAAGCTTTCTTT.

This chain uses TRBV28 with TRBJ2-2, with a weak D call TRBD1 (5 bases). Germline CDR1 is MDHEN and CDR2 is SYDVKM. V was pared by 6 bases and J by 1 base, with 12 bases between. This CDR3 spans 15 amino acids. The CDR3 region is CASRPWGGNTGELFF. CDR3 DNA: TGTGCCAGCAGGCCGTGGGGCGGGAACACCGGGGAGCTGTTTTTT. The full variable domain, in which reference TRBV28 and TRBJ2-2 provide the parts outside the CDR3, is DVKVTQSSRYLVKRTGEKVFLECVQDMDHENMFWYRQDPGLGLRLIYFSYDVKMKEKGDIPEGYSVSREKKERFSLILESASTNQTSMYLCASRPWGGNTGELFFGEGSRLTVL.

The chain combines TRBV15 with TRBJ2-7, with D possibly matching TRBD2 (7 bases). Between the trimmed V and J ends, which lost 4 bases and 4 bases, there was a span of 14 bases. The germline CDR1 and CDR2 sequences are LNHNV and YYDKDF (reference sequence). CDR3 length: 14 residues. CDR3 sequence reads: CATSTKGGGYEQYF. The CDR3 nucleotides are TGTGCCACCAGCACCAAGGGGGGGGGATACGAGCAGTACTTC.

The gene calls are TRBV25-1 and TRBJ2-7; 9 bases align to TRBD2. This CDR3 comprises 17 residues. Germline values: CDR1 MGHDK, CDR2 SYGVNS. Unmatched junction bases numbered 13, after V lost 3 bases and J lost 4 bases. DNA of the CDR3: TGTGCCAGCAGTGAGAGGGGTCCCCTAGCGGGAAGGTACGAGCAGTACTTC. It codes for CASSERGPLAGRYEQYF.

The rearrangement uses TRBV28 and TRBJ2-3, with 8 bases identical to TRBD1. Trimming took 3 bases from V and 5 from J; bases not matched to a gene: 4. The length of the CDR3 is 14 residues. Germline lookup yields CDR1 MDHEN and CDR2 SYDVKM. In DNA, the CDR3 is TGTGCCAGCAGTTTCGGACAGGGCCTAGATACGCAGTATTTT. The encoded protein is CASSFGQGLDTQYF.

CDR3 loop: CASSPLISGANVLTF. Written as DNA, the CDR3 is TGTGCCAGTAGTCCTCTAATCTCTGGGGCCAACGTCCTGACTTTC. The chain uses TRBV19 and TRBJ2-6, with no clear D. Deletions cut 5 bases from V and 0 bases from J, with 8 bases between. Germline lookup yields CDR1 LNHDA and CDR2 SQIVND (reference sequence). CDR3 length equals 15 residues.